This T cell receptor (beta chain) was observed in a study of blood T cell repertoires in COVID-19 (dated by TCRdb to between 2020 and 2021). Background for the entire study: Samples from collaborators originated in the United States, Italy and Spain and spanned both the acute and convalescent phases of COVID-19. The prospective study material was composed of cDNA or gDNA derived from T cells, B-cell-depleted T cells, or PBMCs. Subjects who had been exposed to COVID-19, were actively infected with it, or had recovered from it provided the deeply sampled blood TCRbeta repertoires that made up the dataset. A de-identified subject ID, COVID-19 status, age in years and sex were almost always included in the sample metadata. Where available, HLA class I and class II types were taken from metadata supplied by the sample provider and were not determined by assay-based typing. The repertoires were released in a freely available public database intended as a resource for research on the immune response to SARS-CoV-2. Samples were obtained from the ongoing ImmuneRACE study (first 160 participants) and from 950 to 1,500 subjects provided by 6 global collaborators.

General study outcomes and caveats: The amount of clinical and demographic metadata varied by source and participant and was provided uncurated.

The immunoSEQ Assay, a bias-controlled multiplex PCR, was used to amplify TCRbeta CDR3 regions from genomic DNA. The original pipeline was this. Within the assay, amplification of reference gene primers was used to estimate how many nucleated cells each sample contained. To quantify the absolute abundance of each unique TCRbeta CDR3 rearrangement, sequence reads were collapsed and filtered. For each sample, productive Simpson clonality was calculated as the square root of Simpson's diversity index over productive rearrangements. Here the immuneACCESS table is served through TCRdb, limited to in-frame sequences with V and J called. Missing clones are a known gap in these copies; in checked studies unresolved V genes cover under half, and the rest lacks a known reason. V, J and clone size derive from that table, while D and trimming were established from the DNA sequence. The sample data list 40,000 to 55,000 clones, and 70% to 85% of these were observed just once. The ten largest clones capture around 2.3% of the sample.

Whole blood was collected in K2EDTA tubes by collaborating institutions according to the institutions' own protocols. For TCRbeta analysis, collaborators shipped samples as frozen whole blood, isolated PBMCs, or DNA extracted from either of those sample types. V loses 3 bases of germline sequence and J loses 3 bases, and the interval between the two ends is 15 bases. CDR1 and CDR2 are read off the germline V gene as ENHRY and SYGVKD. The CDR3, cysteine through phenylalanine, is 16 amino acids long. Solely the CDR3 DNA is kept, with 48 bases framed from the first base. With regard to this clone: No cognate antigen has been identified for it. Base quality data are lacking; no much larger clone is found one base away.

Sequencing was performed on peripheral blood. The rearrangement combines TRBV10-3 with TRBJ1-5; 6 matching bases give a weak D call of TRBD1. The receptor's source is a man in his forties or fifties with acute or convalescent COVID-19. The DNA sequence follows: TGTGCCATCAGTGAATACAGGGCGAGAAACAATCAGCCCCAGCATTTT. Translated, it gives CAISEYRARNNQPQHF.